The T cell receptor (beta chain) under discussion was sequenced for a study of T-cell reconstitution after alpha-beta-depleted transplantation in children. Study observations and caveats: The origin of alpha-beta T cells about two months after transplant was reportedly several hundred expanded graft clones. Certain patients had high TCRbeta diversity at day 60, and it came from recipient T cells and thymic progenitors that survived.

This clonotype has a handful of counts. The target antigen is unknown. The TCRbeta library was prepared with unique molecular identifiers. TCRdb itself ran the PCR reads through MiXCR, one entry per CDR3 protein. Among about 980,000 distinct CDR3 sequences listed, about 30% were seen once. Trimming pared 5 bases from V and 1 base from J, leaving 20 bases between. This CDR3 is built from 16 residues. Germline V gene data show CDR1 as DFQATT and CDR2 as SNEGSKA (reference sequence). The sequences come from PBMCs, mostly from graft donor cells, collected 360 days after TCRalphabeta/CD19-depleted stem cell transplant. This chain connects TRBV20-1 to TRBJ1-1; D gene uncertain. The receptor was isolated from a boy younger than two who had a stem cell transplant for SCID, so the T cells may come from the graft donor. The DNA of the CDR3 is TGCAGTGCTCCCAACGCCTTTAGTTTGAGGAACACTGAAGCTTTCTTT. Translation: CSAPNAFSLRNTEAFF.